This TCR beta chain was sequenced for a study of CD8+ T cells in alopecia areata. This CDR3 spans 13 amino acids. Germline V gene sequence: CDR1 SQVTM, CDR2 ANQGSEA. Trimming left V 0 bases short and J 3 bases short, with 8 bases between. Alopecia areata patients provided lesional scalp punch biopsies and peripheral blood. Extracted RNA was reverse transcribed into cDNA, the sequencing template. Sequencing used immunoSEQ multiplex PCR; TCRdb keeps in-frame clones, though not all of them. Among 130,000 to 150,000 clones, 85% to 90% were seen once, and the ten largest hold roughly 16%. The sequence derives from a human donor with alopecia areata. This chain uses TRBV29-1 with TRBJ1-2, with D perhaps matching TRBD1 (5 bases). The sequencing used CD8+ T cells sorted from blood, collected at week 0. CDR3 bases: TGCAGCGTTGAAGACGACAGTTACTATGGCTACACCTTC. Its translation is CSVEDDSYYGYTF.